This paragraph covers one TCR beta chain sequence. Original analysis: Reference gene primer amplification gave nucleated cell count estimates. This table comes from immunoSEQ multiplex PCR, and its TCRdb copy is limited to in-frame clones, with some not included. V, J and clone size are taken as reported in that table, and D and trimming were inferred from the DNA itself. The sample lists some 250,000 clones; 86% were seen once. These data are taken from a study of blood T cell repertoires in COVID-19. Overall study context: COVID-19 samples, acute and convalescent, were from the United States, Italy and Spain. Sources were T cells, B-cell-depleted T cells, or PBMCs; the material itself was cDNA or gDNA.

CDR3 length: 15 amino acids. CDR1 is SGHRS, CDR2 YFSETQ, per germline. Trimming took 1 base from V and 6 from J; bases not matched to a gene: 5. The sample consisted of peripheral blood. This receptor was obtained from a woman in her 30s who had recovered from COVID-19. The rearrangement links TRBV5-1 to TRBJ2-2; 8 bases are shared with TRBD2. CDR3: CASSLSAGGAGELFF. The CDR3 nucleotides are TGCGCCAGCAGCTTGTCTGCCGGGGGGGCCGGGGAGCTGTTTTTT.